This section outlines one TCR beta chain sequence together with its context. Primers targeting TRAV and TRBV primed first-strand cDNA, covering alpha and beta chains. Amplification of TCRs used a constant-region primer and V-primer adapter for approximately 19 PCR cycles. TCRdb re-derived calls from the reads in MiXCR, one entry per CDR3 protein. The table records about 10,000 distinct CDR3 sequences, about 51% of them present only once. The record originates from a study of low-dose radiotherapy and immunotherapy resistance in tumors. Study background: Cohort 2 was treated with 1 Gy per fraction every two weeks, amounting to 13 Gy across 26 weeks. While receiving nivolumab 240 mg every two weeks, patients also received ipilimumab 1 mg/kg every six weeks, both intravenously.

CDR3 length: 13 amino acids. Germline V lookup: CDR1 SGHNT, CDR2 YYREEE (reference sequence). V lost 4 bases, J lost 6 bases, and 13 bases lay in between. This chain connects TRBV5-4 to TRBJ1-2; D perhaps matches TRBD1 (5 bases). The origin of this receptor is a human donor with advanced metastatic prostate, ovarian, gallbladder or colorectal cancer (not recorded which). This table probably holds off-target reads from a library built for another chain. The CDR3 bases are TGTGCCAGCAGCCAAACAGGAATCGATGGCTACACCTTC. This encodes CASSQTGIDGYTF.